The 24 T cell receptor beta chains listed next were all sequenced from one sample in a study of T cells in localized non-small cell lung cancer. Method: immunoSEQ multiplex PCR; TCRdb's copy keeps in-frame clones and lacks some. The sample consists of about 35,000 clones, under 95% of them appearing once. This sample comprised peripheral blood mononuclear cells, obtained before any cancer treatment. These receptors were taken from a female donor older than 55 with stage II lung adenocarcinoma.

The chain employs TRBV7-2 and TRBJ2-1, with TRBD1 identical over 10 bases. Germline V gene data show CDR1 as SGHTA and CDR2 as FQGNSA. The CDR3 totals 15 residues. V lost 5 bases to trimming and J lost 3 bases; unmatched junction nucleotides: 4. CDR3 nucleotides: TGTGCCAGCAGCCCCCGGACAGGGGGCTACAATGAGCAGTTCTTC. It specifies CASSPRTGGYNEQFF.

This clone was detected only once. This CDR3 reads CASSKRQGRETQYF. The CDR3 nucleotides are TGTGCCAGCAGCAAAAGACAGGGTCGGGAGACCCAGTACTTC. The chain carries TRBV21-1 and TRBJ2-5; the DNA was not used to check the table's D call, TRBD1. TRBV21-1 is deemed a pseudogene. The CDR3 loop spans 14 amino acids.

The V call is TRBV4-3, the J call TRBJ1-2, with 7 bases matching TRBD1. The CDR3 totals 16 residues. V was clipped by 1 base and J by 8 bases; unmatched bases: 13. Germline V gene lookup returns CDR1 LGHNA and CDR2 YSLEER. This CDR3 is CASSQADDRVVEGYTF. DNA for the CDR3: TGCGCCAGCAGCCAAGCCGATGACAGGGTAGTGGAGGGCTACACCTTC.

This chain joins TRBV9 and TRBJ1-5, with D hard to call. CDR1 is SGDLS and CDR2 is YYNGEE in the germline V gene. The CDR3 spans 14 residues. V lost 2 bases to trimming and J lost 4 bases, with 10 bases between them. CDR3 DNA: TGTGCCAGCAGCGTCGGCAACTCTAATCAGCCCCAGCATTTT. This sequence encodes CASSVGNSNQPQHF. Combining the CDR3 with reference TRBV9 and TRBJ1-5 gives the whole variable domain DSGVTQTPKHLITATGQRVTLRCSPRSGDLSVYWYQQSLDQGLQFLIQYYNGEERAKGNILERFSAQQFPDLHSELNLSSLELGDSALYFCASSVGNSNQPQHFGDGTRLSIL.

The chain carries TRBV5-4 and TRBJ2-7; 9 bases fit TRBD1. Germline-derived CDR1 and CDR2 are SGHNT and YYREEE (reference sequence). The CDR3 extends over 16 amino acids. J lost 3 bases, V lost 0 bases, and 7 bases had no gene match. CDR3 in amino acids: CASSLAGGTGSYEQYF. Written as DNA, the CDR3 is TGTGCCAGCAGCTTGGCCGGGGGGACAGGGAGCTACGAGCAGTACTTC.

The V and J genes are TRBV5-1 and TRBJ2-3; 12 positions match TRBD2. The ends lost 0 bases at V and 8 bases at J; junction bases unmatched: 7. Germline V gene sequence: CDR1 SGHRS, CDR2 YFSETQ. This CDR3 is 16 amino acids long. CDR3 loop: CASSLELAGGGGTQYF. The CDR3 DNA reads TGCGCCAGCAGCTTGGAACTAGCGGGAGGAGGGGGTACGCAGTATTTT.

The genes are TRBV2 and TRBJ1-4; 10 nucleotides agree with TRBD1. In germline, CDR1 is SNHLY, CDR2 FYNNEI. The CDR3 contains 14 residues. Trimming at V came to 7 bases and at J to 6 bases, leaving 5 bases not matched to a gene. In DNA, the CDR3 is TGTGCCAGCAAAGACAGGGGGCCGCATGAAAAACTGTTTTTT. It is translated as CASKDRGPHEKLFF.

The V gene is TRBV25-1, the J gene TRBJ1-1; no firm D call. The CDR3 has 15 residues. Trimming cost V 1 base and J 1 base, with 10 bases left between them. The germline CDR1 and CDR2 sequences are MGHDK and SYGVNS. CDR3 loop: CASSELTAPNTEAFF. Written as DNA, the CDR3 is TGTGCCAGCAGTGAATTAACAGCGCCGAACACTGAAGCTTTCTTT.

The chain is built from TRBV10-3 and TRBJ1-1; TRBD1 matches at 7 bases. After removal of 7 bases from V and 1 base from J, the junction contained 15 bases not matched to a gene. The CDR3 has 17 amino acids. Germline V gene data show CDR1 as ENHRY and CDR2 as SYGVKD. CDR3 sequence (DNA): TGTGCCATCAAAAGGGCCGGGACAGCCGAGTCGAACACTGAAGCTTTCTTT. Translated: CAIKRAGTAESNTEAFF.

The chain links TRBV4-3 to TRBJ2-5; D may be TRBD1 or TRBD2 (6 bases each). The CDR3 sequence is 17 residues long. Germline V lookup: CDR1 LGHNA, CDR2 YSLEER. The germline V and J ends were trimmed by 3 bases and 1 base, with 18 bases remaining between them. As DNA, the CDR3 is TGCGCCAGCAGCCACGGGGTAACGGGGGCGGTCCAAGAGACCCAGTACTTC. It translates to CASSHGVTGAVQETQYF.

This chain uses TRBV18 with TRBJ2-5, with a weak D call TRBD2 (5 bases). CDR3 length equals 13 residues. Germline V CDR1 and CDR2: KGHSH, LQKENI. V was pared by 6 bases and J by 4 bases, with 12 bases between. CDR3 region: CASSPPGLETQYF. CDR3 sequence (DNA): TGTGCCAGCTCTCCGCCCGGACTAGAGACCCAGTACTTC.

V and J are TRBV7-8 and TRBJ2-7, with 10 bases aligning to TRBD1. The germline V gene has CDR1 SGHVS and CDR2 FQNEAQ. V shed 5 bases, J shed 4 bases, and the junction held 5 bases outside the gene matches. This CDR3 has 14 amino acids. In nucleotides, the CDR3 is TGTGCCAGCAGCAGGGGGACAGGGGTTTACGAGCAGTACTTC. Protein: CASSRGTGVYEQYF.

The chain joins TRBV7-3 to TRBJ1-5; possible D gene TRBD1, 5 bases. Trimming stripped 6 bases from V and 9 bases from J, with 15 bases between. CDR1 and CDR2 from the germline V gene are SGHTA and FQGTGA. CDR3 length: 13 amino acids. CDR3 sequence (DNA): TGTGCCAGCAGTCCGACAGAGTATGGGCCCCAGCATTTT. This sequence encodes CASSPTEYGPQHF.

This chain uses TRBV5-1 with TRBJ1-2; TRBD1 might be the D (5 bases). V was shortened by 7 bases and J by 0 bases, with 25 bases between the two germline ends. Per the germline V gene, CDR1 is SGHRS and CDR2 is YFSETQ. This CDR3 has 18 amino acids. CDR3 sequence reads: CASWDGGSGRTANYGYTF. The CDR3 nucleotides read TGCGCCAGCTGGGATGGGGGATCAGGGAGAACGGCTAACTATGGCTACACCTTC.

The V gene is TRBV4-3, the J gene TRBJ1-4; no firm D call. Trimming removed 4 bases at V and 0 bases at J, with 3 bases between. The CDR3 spans 13 residues. The V gene's germline CDR1 is LGHNA and CDR2 YSLEER. The CDR3 nucleotides read TGCGCCAGCAGCCCTACAACTAATGAAAAACTGTTTTTT. Its translation is CASSPTTNEKLFF.

The chain uses TRBV2 and TRBJ2-3; D possibly corresponds to TRBD2 (5 bases). Germline CDR1 SNHLY, CDR2 FYNNEI. Trimming removed 3 bases at V and 0 bases at J, with 19 bases between. The CDR3 runs 18 residues. CDR3 nucleotides: TGTGCCAGCAGTGAGACCCGGGGTGGCCCCTCTAGCACAGATACGCAGTATTTT. Amino acids: CASSETRGGPSSTDTQYF. Full variable domain (missing parts from reference TRBV2 and TRBJ2-3): EPEVTQTPSHQVTQMGQEVILRCVPISNHLYFYWYRQILGQKVEFLVSFYNNEISEKSEIFDDQFSVERPDGSNFTLKIRSTKLEDSAMYFCASSETRGGPSSTDTQYFGPGTRLTVL.

This clone was detected only once. The chain is built from TRBV6-5 and TRBJ1-1; a weak D match, TRBD1 (5 bases). CDR1 and CDR2 from the germline V gene are MNHEY and SVGAGI. With 10 bases removed from V and 4 bases from J, the gap between germline ends came to 13 bases. This CDR3 is built from 12 residues. The CDR3 protein is CATKQVSTEAFF. In DNA, the CDR3 is TGTGCCACCAAACAGGTCTCCACTGAAGCTTTCTTT.

This chain links TRBV7-2 with TRBJ2-3; possibly TRBD1 or TRBD2 for D (5 bases each). From germline, CDR1 is SGHTA and CDR2 FQGNSA. The ends were cut back, 8 bases at V and 2 bases at J, with 8 bases in the middle. There are 12 residues in the CDR3. CDR3: CASGGYTDTQYF. The CDR3, as DNA: TGTGCCAGCGGGGGTTACACAGATACGCAGTATTTT.

This chain uses TRBV7-2 with TRBJ1-2, with D maybe TRBD1 (5 bases). Trimming removed 7 bases from V and 7 bases from J, with 16 bases in between. The CDR3 has 13 residues. The germline gives CDR1 SGHTA, CDR2 FQGNSA. The CDR3 sequence is CASTPGGKIGYTF. In DNA form, the CDR3 reads TGTGCCAGCACCCCGGGGGGTAAAATTGGCTACACCTTC. Based on the CDR3 plus reference TRBV7-2 and TRBJ1-2, the full variable domain is GAGVSQSPSNKVTEKGKDVELRCDPISGHTALYWYRQSLGQGLEFLIYFQGNSAPDKSGLPSDRFSAERTGGSVSTLTIQRTQQEDSAVYLCASTPGGKIGYTFGSGTRLTVV.

The rearrangement links TRBV6-1 to TRBJ2-4; the D gene could be TRBD1 or TRBD2 (5 bases each). This CDR3 is built from 14 residues. Germline V gives CDR1 MNHNS, CDR2 SASEGT. With 6 bases removed from V and 7 bases from J, the gap between germline ends came to 16 bases. CDR3 residues: CASSPGPAENIQYF. CDR3 DNA: TGTGCCAGCAGCCCGGGACCAGCGGAGAACATTCAGTACTTC.

This clone turned up a few times. The rearrangement links TRBV10-1 to TRBJ1-5; D call uncertain. V shed 9 bases and J shed 7 bases, with 13 bases lying between them. Germline loops: CDR1 WNHNN, CDR2 SYGVQD (reference sequence). The CDR3 is 12 amino acids. The CDR3 loop reads CARQKGRQPQHF. In DNA, the CDR3 is TGCGCCAGGCAGAAGGGTCGACAGCCCCAGCATTTT.

The rearrangement uses TRBV2 and TRBJ2-3, with D hard to call. The CDR3 has 20 residues. The V end was cut by 7 bases, the J end by 1 base, with 30 bases between. Germline values: CDR1 SNHLY, CDR2 FYNNEI. The CDR3 is CASTPVRVTDRAWGTDTQYF. The DNA for the CDR3 is TGTGCCAGCACCCCTGTTCGGGTGACCGATAGGGCCTGGGGCACAGATACGCAGTATTTT.

This CDR3 is CASSPSGSEKLFF. CDR3 nucleotides: TGCGCCAGCAGTCCTTCGGGATCCGAGAAACTGTTTTTT. The rearrangement links TRBV4-3 to TRBJ1-4; D is unresolved. The V gene's germline CDR1 is LGHNA and CDR2 YSLEER. The CDR3 runs to 13 residues. V gave up 6 bases and J gave up 11 bases, with 16 bases separating them.

The J gene is TRBJ2-7, the V gene TRBV6-6; 9 nucleotides match TRBD1. Germline lookup yields CDR1 MNHNY and CDR2 SVGAGI (reference sequence). Trimming removed 2 bases from V and 3 bases from J; junction bases left unmatched: 2. The CDR3 totals 14 residues. The CDR3 is CASSYPGQGYEQYF. In DNA, the CDR3 is TGTGCCAGCAGTTACCCGGGACAGGGCTACGAGCAGTACTTC.